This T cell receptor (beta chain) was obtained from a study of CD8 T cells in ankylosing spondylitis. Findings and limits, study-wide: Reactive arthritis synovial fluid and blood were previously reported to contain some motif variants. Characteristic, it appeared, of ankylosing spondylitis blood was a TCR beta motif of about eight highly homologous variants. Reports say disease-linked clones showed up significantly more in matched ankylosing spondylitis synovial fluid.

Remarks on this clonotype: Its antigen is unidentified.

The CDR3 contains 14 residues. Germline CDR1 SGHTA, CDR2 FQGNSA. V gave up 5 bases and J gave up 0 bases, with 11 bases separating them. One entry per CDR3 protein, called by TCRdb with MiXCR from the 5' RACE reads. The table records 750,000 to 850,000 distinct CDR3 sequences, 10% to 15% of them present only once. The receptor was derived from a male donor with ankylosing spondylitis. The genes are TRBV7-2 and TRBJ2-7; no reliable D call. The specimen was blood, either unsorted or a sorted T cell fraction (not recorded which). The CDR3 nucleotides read TGTGCCAGCAGCCCTAATGGTTTCTCCTACGAGCAGTACTTC. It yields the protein CASSPNGFSYEQYF.